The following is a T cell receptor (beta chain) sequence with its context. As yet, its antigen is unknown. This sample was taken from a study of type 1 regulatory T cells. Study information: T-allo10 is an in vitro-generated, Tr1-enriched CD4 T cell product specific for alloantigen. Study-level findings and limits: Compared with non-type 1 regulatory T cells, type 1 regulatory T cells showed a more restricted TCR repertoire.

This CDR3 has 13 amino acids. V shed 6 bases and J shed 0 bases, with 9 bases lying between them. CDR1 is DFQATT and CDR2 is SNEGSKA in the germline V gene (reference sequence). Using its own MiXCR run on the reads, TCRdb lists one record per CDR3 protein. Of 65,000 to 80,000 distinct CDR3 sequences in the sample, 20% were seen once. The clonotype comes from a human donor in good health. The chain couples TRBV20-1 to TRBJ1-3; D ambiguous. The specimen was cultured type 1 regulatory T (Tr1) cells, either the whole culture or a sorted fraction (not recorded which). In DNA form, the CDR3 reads TGCAGTGCCATGGGGTCCTCTGGAAACACCATATATTTT. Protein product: CSAMGSSGNTIYF.